This TCR beta chain originates from a study of OX40 agonist ivuxolimab in advanced cancers. General study findings and limits: Among the lowest peripheral clonal expansion occurred in 0.1-3.0 mg/kg partial responders.

In its sample, this clone was seen once. Antigen specificity is unknown. Looked up from germline, CDR1 is SGHTA and CDR2 is FQGNSA. J gave up 5 bases and V 6 bases, and 11 bases lay outside the gene matches. The CDR3 has 16 amino acids. Anyone with autoimmune disease history or systemic immunosuppression was excluded. The repertoire was sequenced with immunoSEQ multiplex PCR; TCRdb's copy has only in-frame clones and lacks some. The data contain roughly 71,000 clones, 85% of them singletons. The material was CD4+ or CD8+ T cells sorted from blood, obtained in a trial of the OX40 agonist ivuxolimab. The chain links TRBV7-2 to TRBJ2-1; 9 nucleotides line up with TRBD2. This receptor was obtained from an adult with an advanced solid tumor such as melanoma, head and neck, liver or kidney cancer. The CDR3, as DNA: TGTGCCAGCAGATCCCATAGCGGGAGTGGGGACAATGAGCAGTTCTTC. This codes for CASRSHSGSGDNEQFF.